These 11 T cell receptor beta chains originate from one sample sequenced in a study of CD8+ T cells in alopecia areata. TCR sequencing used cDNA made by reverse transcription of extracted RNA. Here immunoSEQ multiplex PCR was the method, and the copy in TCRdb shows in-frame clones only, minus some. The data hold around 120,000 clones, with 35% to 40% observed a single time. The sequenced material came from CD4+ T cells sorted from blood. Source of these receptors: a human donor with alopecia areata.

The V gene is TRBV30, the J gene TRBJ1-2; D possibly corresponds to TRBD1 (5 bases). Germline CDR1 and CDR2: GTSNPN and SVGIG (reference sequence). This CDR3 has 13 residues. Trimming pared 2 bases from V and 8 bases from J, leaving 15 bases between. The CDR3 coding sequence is TGTGCCTGGAGTCCCGGGACGGTGGTAGGCTACACCTTC. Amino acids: CAWSPGTVVGYTF.

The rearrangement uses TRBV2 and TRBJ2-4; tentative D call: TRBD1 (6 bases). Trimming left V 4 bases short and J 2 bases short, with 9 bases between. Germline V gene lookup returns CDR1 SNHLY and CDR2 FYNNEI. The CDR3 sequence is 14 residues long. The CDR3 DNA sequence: TGTGCCAGCAGTGGACAGGTTACCAAAAACATTCAGTACTTC. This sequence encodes CASSGQVTKNIQYF.

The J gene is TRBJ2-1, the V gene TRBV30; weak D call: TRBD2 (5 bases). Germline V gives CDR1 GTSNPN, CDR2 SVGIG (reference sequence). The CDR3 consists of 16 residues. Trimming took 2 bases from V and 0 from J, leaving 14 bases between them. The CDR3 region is CAWSIIAFSSYNEQFF. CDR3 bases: TGTGCCTGGAGTATCATAGCGTTTAGCTCCTACAATGAGCAGTTCTTC.

CDR3 nucleotide sequence: TGCAGCGTCGTCCTGGACAGACTCAGGAACACTGAAGCTTTCTTT. This gives the protein CSVVLDRLRNTEAFF. This chain uses TRBV29-1 with TRBJ1-1, with D possibly matching TRBD1 (6 bases). The ends were cut back, 6 bases at V and 1 base at J, with 18 bases in the middle. The CDR3 sequence is 15 residues long. Germline assignment: CDR1 SQVTM and CDR2 ANQGSEA.

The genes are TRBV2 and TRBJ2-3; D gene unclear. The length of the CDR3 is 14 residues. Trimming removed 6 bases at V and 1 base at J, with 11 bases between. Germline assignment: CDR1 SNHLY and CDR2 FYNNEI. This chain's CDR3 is CASRATEGTDTQYF. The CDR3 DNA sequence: TGTGCCAGCAGAGCCACGGAAGGCACAGATACGCAGTATTTT.

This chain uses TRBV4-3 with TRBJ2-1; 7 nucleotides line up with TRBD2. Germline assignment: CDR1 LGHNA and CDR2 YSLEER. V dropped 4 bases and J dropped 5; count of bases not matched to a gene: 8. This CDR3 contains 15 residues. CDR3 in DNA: TGCGCCAGCAGCCGAGGGAGGCTAGCGGACAATGAGCAGTTCTTC. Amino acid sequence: CASSRGRLADNEQFF.

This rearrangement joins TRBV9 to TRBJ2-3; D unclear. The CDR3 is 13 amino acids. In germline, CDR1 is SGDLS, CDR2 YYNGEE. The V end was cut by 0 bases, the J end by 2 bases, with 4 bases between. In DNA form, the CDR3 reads TGTGCCAGCAGCGTAGGGGCCACAGATACGCAGTATTTT. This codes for CASSVGATDTQYF.

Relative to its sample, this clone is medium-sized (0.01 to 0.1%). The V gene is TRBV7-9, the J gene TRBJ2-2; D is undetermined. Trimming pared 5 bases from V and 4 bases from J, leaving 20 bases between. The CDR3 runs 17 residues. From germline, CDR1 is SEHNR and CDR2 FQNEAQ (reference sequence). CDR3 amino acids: CASSPRTRLLGTGELFF. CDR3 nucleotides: TGTGCCAGCAGCCCCCGGACCCGTCTCCTGGGCACCGGGGAGCTGTTTTTT.

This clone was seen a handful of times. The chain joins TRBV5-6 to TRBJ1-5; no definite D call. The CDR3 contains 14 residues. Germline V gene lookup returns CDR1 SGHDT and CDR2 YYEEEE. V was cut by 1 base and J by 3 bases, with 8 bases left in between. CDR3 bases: TGTGCCAGCAGCTTGAAACAGCTCAATCAGCCCCAGCATTTT. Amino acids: CASSLKQLNQPQHF.

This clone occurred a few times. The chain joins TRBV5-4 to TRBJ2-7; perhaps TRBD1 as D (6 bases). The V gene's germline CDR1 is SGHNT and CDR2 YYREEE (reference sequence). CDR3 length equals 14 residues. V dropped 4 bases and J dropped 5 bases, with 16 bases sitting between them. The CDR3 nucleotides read TGTGCCAGCAGCCACAGGGCATTATCCCACGAGCAGTACTTC. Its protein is CASSHRALSHEQYF.

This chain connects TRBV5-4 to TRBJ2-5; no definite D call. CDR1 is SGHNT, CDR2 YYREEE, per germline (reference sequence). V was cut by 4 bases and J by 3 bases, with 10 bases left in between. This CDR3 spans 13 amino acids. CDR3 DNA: TGTGCCAGCAGCCCCTCCCCGGAAGAGACCCAGTACTTC. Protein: CASSPSPEETQYF.